The 27 T cell receptor beta chains below were found in one sample sequenced in a study of blood T cell repertoires in COVID-19. Repertoires were generated with immunoSEQ multiplex PCR, while TCRdb's copy carries only in-frame clones and drops some. Of about 210,000 clones listed, 87% were seen once; the top ten hold 9% to 12%. Source material: PBMCs or T cells enriched from blood (not recorded which). The receptors shown here come from a man aged 18-30 years with acute COVID-19.

The rearrangement uses TRBV2 and TRBJ1-5, with D possibly being TRBD1 (6 bases). V lost 1 base to trimming and J lost 6 bases, with 13 bases between them. This CDR3 comprises 15 residues. Germline loops: CDR1 SNHLY, CDR2 FYNNEI. CDR3: CASSEGGQGSQPQHF. In nucleotides, the CDR3 is TGTGCCAGCAGTGAAGGGGGGCAGGGAAGTCAGCCCCAGCATTTT.

The rearrangement links TRBV4-1 to TRBJ2-7; 9 nucleotides line up with TRBD2. The CDR3 has 18 residues. With V trimmed by 3 bases and J by 4 bases, 16 bases remained unmatched. Per germline, CDR1 MGHRA and CDR2 YSYEKL. Here the CDR3 DNA reads TGCGCCAGCAGCCAGGGCAAATTTAATAGCGGGAGTTCTTACGAGCAGTACTTC. Translation: CASSQGKFNSGSSYEQYF.

This clone was seen a single time. For the CDR3, the DNA is TGTGCCAGCAGCGTAGTGAGCAGGAGCACAGATACGCAGTATTTT. Translated: CASSVVSRSTDTQYF. V is TRBV9 and J is TRBJ2-3; D is ambiguous. This CDR3 contains 15 residues. Trimming pared 0 bases from V and 0 bases from J, leaving 8 bases between. Germline CDR1 is SGDLS and CDR2 is YYNGEE.

This chain uses TRBV6-5 with TRBJ1-2; perhaps TRBD1 as D (5 bases). The ends were cut back, 0 bases at V and 3 bases at J, with 14 bases in the middle. The CDR3 runs to 16 residues. Germline values: CDR1 MNHEY, CDR2 SVGAGI. DNA of the CDR3: TGTGCCAGCAGTTACTCGGAACGGGGGACCGACTATGGCTACACCTTC. Encoded protein: CASSYSERGTDYGYTF.

The V and J genes are TRBV4-1 and TRBJ2-1, with 9 positions matching TRBD1. The CDR3 contains 15 residues. The V segment lost 4 bases and the J segment 2 bases; nucleotides outside the gene matches: 3. Germline CDR1 and CDR2: MGHRA and YSYEKL. The CDR3 protein is CASSPDRGTYNEQFF. The CDR3 coding sequence is TGCGCCAGCAGCCCGGACAGGGGAACCTACAATGAGCAGTTCTTC.

This rearrangement joins TRBV11-3 to TRBJ2-3; TRBD1 agrees at 8 bases. Trimming took 5 bases from V and 10 from J; bases not matched to a gene: 5. This CDR3 is built from 12 residues. CDR1 SGHNT and CDR2 YENEEA come from the germline V gene. CDR3: CASSPRDRSQYF. The CDR3 nucleotides read TGTGCCAGCAGCCCCCGGGACAGGTCGCAGTATTTT.

The J gene is TRBJ2-3, the V gene TRBV28, with 7 positions matching TRBD1. The CDR3 has 18 amino acids. The V gene end was trimmed by 5 bases and the J gene end by 4 bases; junction bases not matched to a gene: 18. The germline gives CDR1 MDHEN, CDR2 SYDVKM. The CDR3 nucleotides read TGTGCCAGCAGTCCCTCAACCACTCGGGACAGAGGGCCAGATACGCAGTATTTT. The encoded protein is CASSPSTTRDRGPDTQYF.

This chain links TRBV11-3 with TRBJ2-3, with unresolved D. Trimming pared 5 bases from V and 2 bases from J, leaving 11 bases between. From germline, CDR1 is SGHNT and CDR2 YENEEA. The CDR3 contains 14 residues. CDR3 coding DNA: TGTGCCAGCAGCGCCCTCGGGTTCACAGATACGCAGTATTTT. Protein product: CASSALGFTDTQYF.

The CDR3 loop reads CASSQEGQGANGYTF. The CDR3 DNA is TGCGCCAGCAGCCAGGAGGGACAGGGGGCGAACGGCTACACCTTC. The chain has TRBV4-1 and TRBJ1-2; 12 bases match TRBD1. There are 15 residues in the CDR3. Germline trimming cut 3 bases from V and 8 bases from J; bases unmatched to any gene: 7. Germline V gene lookup returns CDR1 MGHRA and CDR2 YSYEKL.

V is TRBV28 and J is TRBJ2-7; 11 bases agree with TRBD2. This CDR3 region has 14 residues. From germline, CDR1 is MDHEN and CDR2 SYDVKM. The CDR3 DNA sequence: TGTGGTATTACTAGCGGGAGTGCGACGTACGAGCAGTACTTC. This encodes CGITSGSATYEQYF. Variable domain in full (rest from reference TRBV28 and TRBJ2-7): DVKVTQSSRYLVKRTGEKVFLECVQDMDHENMFWYRQDPGLGLRLIYFSYDVKMKEKGDIPEGYSVSREKKERFSLILESASTNQTSMYLCGITSGSATYEQYFGPGTRLTVT.

Note on this clone: Other DNA sequences within the sample encode an identical CDR3. The V gene is TRBV4-3, the J gene TRBJ2-7; D may be TRBD1 (6 bases). Trimming pared 0 bases from V and 3 bases from J, leaving 12 bases between. Germline V gene data show CDR1 as LGHNA and CDR2 as YSLEER. The CDR3 length is 15 residues. The DNA of the CDR3 is TGCGCCAGCAGCCAAGATAGGCAGGGGAACTACGAGCAGTACTTC. Its translation: CASSQDRQGNYEQYF.

The chain has TRBV7-3 and TRBJ1-3; D call uncertain. Trimming took off 3 bases at V and 4 bases at J, with 7 bases between the two ends. The CDR3 is 13 amino acids. CDR1 and CDR2 (germline): SGHTA, FQGTGA. The CDR3 bases are TGTGCCAGCAGCTTGAGTACGGGAAACACCATATATTTT. Amino acid sequence: CASSLSTGNTIYF.

The gene calls are TRBV29-1 and TRBJ1-1; 8 bases align to TRBD1. The ends lost 6 bases at V and 3 bases at J; junction bases unmatched: 3. The CDR3 runs 12 residues. In germline, CDR1 is SQVTM, CDR2 ANQGSEA. CDR3 nucleotide sequence: TGCAGCGTGACGGACAGGGACACTGAAGCTTTCTTT. Protein product: CSVTDRDTEAFF.

This sequence joins TRBV28 and TRBJ2-1; 9 bases align to TRBD2. The trim removed 6 bases at V and 3 bases at J, leaving 9 bases unmatched. CDR1 MDHEN and CDR2 SYDVKM come from the germline V gene. The CDR3 is made up of 16 amino acids. In nucleotides, the CDR3 is TGTGCCAGCAGCTTTGCGGGAGGGCATGGCTACAATGAGCAGTTCTTC. Protein: CASSFAGGHGYNEQFF. Based on the CDR3 plus reference TRBV28 and TRBJ2-1, the full variable domain is DVKVTQSSRYLVKRTGEKVFLECVQDMDHENMFWYRQDPGLGLRLIYFSYDVKMKEKGDIPEGYSVSREKKERFSLILESASTNQTSMYLCASSFAGGHGYNEQFFGPGTRLTVL.

CDR3 region: CASSQETGTNEKLFF. In DNA, the CDR3 is TGCGCCAGCAGCCAAGAGACAGGGACTAATGAAAAACTGTTTTTT. The chain recombines TRBV4-1 with TRBJ1-4; the match to TRBD1 covers 7 bases. The CDR3 extends over 15 amino acids. The V gene end was trimmed by 0 bases and the J gene end by 2 bases; junction bases not matched to a gene: 0. Germline V gene lookup returns CDR1 MGHRA and CDR2 YSYEKL.

About this clone itself: The germline gene is not matched at one end of the junction; a read error may be the cause. The chain uses TRBV7-7 and TRBJ2-5, with a weak D call TRBD2 (5 bases). Germline-derived CDR1 and CDR2 are SSHAT and FNYEAQ (reference sequence). CDR3 size: 14 residues. This chain's CDR3 is CASSLTRGEETQYF. The CDR3 region has the DNA TGTGCTAGCAGCTTGACTCGGGGAGAAGAGACCCAGTACTTC.

The chain uses TRBV7-2 and TRBJ2-7; a possible D gene is TRBD2 (6 bases). This CDR3 is built from 15 residues. Germline V gene data show CDR1 as SGHTA and CDR2 as FQGNSA. The V end lost 2 bases, the J end lost 1 base, and 12 bases lay between the germline ends. CDR3 sequence: CASSLLVSGSYEQYF. CDR3 DNA: TGTGCCAGCAGCTTACTGGTTAGCGGTTCCTACGAGCAGTACTTC.

V and J are TRBV7-6 and TRBJ1-5; unclear D gene. Trimming pared 5 bases from V and 2 bases from J, leaving 16 bases between. Germline CDR1 and CDR2: SGHVS and FNYEAQ. The length of the CDR3 is 16 residues. The CDR3 coding sequence is TGTGCCAGCAGCCCACTCCCCACAGAAGGCAATCAGCCCCAGCATTTT. This gives the protein CASSPLPTEGNQPQHF.

The CDR3: CASSPGTSGQNTGELFF. CDR3 nucleotide sequence: TGCGCCAGCAGCCCCGGGACTAGCGGGCAGAACACCGGGGAGCTGTTTTTT. V and J are TRBV5-1 and TRBJ2-2; TRBD2 matches 12 bases. V lost 4 bases and J lost 1; bases outside the gene matches: 5. CDR1 and CDR2 (germline): SGHRS, YFSETQ. This CDR3 is built from 17 residues.

The gene calls are TRBV28 and TRBJ2-5; D perhaps matches TRBD2 (5 bases). The CDR3 extends over 15 amino acids. V was cut by 6 bases and J by 3 bases, with 17 bases left in between. The germline V gene has CDR1 MDHEN and CDR2 SYDVKM. CDR3 nucleotides: TGTGCCAGCAGCCTTGGGGAGACTGGAAAAGAGACCCAGTACTTC. It yields the protein CASSLGETGKETQYF.

V gene TRBV21-1 combines with J gene TRBJ1-6; TRBD1 was called by the table and not checked on the DNA. TRBV21-1 is deemed a pseudogene. This CDR3 has 20 amino acids. CDR3 DNA: TGTGCCAGCAGCACCCGAAAGAGAGACAGGCTTAGCTCCTATAATTCACCCCTCCACTTT. Translating gives CASSTRKRDRLSSYNSPLHF.

The chain employs TRBV18 and TRBJ2-7; TRBD2 aligns across 11 bases. Germline loops: CDR1 KGHSH, CDR2 LQKENI. This CDR3 region has 16 residues. V lost 4 bases and J lost 3; bases outside the gene matches: 8. The CDR3 region is CASSRLAGTSGYEQYF. In DNA form, the CDR3 reads TGTGCCAGCTCACGACTAGCGGGAACCTCGGGCTACGAGCAGTACTTC. Full variable domain (outside the CDR3, taken from reference TRBV18 and TRBJ2-7): NAGVMQNPRHLVRRRGQEARLRCSPMKGHSHVYWYRQLPEEGLKFMVYLQKENIIDESGMPKERFSAEFPKEGPSILRIQQVVRGDSAAYFCASSRLAGTSGYEQYFGPGTRLTVT.

The J gene is TRBJ1-1, the V gene TRBV4-1, with D possibly being TRBD1 (5 bases). The CDR3 has 15 residues. Looked up from germline, CDR1 is MGHRA and CDR2 is YSYEKL. The V and J ends lost 4 bases and 3 bases respectively, with 15 bases between them. The CDR3 bases are TGCGCCAGCAGCCCCAAGGACACCCGGGACACTGAAGCTTTCTTT. Protein: CASSPKDTRDTEAFF.

The V gene is TRBV27, the J gene TRBJ1-6, with TRBD1 identical over 9 bases. CDR1 MNHEY and CDR2 SMNVEV come from the germline V gene (reference sequence). Unmatched junction bases numbered 15, after V lost 6 bases and J lost 9 bases. CDR3 length equals 17 residues. CDR3 in DNA: TGTGCCAGCAGCCAAGGGACAGGGAGCCCACCGGGTTCACCCCTCCACTTT. Its protein product is CASSQGTGSPPGSPLHF.

The sample holds many counts of this clone. Written as DNA, the CDR3 is TGCAGCGCTGGGGGCCGTCTGAACACTGAAGCTTTCTTT. It yields the protein CSAGGRLNTEAFF. The genes are TRBV29-1 and TRBJ1-1, with D perhaps TRBD1 (6 bases). The CDR3 sequence is 13 residues long. V lost 7 bases and J lost 0, with 12 bases in between. Per the germline V gene, CDR1 is SQVTM and CDR2 is ANQGSEA.

The rearrangement joins TRBV14 to TRBJ2-3; D may be TRBD1 (5 bases). Germline V CDR1 and CDR2: SGHDN, FVKESK. V was pared by 4 bases and J by 1 base, with 12 bases between. The CDR3 covers 15 residues. DNA for the CDR3: TGTGCCAGCAGCCCCCAGGAAGGGGGCACAGATACGCAGTATTTT. Protein sequence: CASSPQEGGTDTQYF.

The rearrangement joins TRBV18 to TRBJ1-2; D unclear. This CDR3 is 13 amino acids long. The germline gives CDR1 KGHSH, CDR2 LQKENI. With 0 bases removed from V and 8 bases from J, the gap between germline ends came to 10 bases. CDR3 nucleotides: TGTGCCAGCTCACCACCGGGTCGAGGCGGCTACACCTTC. It is translated as CASSPPGRGGYTF.